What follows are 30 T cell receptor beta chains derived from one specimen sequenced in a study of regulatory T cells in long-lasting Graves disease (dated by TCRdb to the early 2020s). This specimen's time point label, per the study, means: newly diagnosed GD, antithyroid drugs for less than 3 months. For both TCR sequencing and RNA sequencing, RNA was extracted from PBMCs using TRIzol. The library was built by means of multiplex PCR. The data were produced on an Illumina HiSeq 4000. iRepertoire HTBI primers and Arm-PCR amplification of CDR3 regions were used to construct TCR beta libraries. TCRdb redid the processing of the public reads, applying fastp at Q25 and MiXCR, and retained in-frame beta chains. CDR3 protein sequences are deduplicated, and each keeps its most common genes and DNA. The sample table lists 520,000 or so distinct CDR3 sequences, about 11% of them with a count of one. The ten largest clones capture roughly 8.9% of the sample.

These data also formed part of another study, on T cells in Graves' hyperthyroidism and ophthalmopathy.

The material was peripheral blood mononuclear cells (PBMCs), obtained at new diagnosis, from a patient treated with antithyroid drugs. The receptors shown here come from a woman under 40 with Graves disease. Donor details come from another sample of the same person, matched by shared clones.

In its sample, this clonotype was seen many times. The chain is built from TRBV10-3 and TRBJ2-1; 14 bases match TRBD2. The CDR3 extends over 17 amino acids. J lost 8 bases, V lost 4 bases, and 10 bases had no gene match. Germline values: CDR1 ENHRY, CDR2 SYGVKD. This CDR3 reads CAISAGLAGVSGHEQFF. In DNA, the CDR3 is TGTGCCATCAGTGCGGGACTAGCGGGAGTATCCGGCCATGAGCAGTTCTTC.

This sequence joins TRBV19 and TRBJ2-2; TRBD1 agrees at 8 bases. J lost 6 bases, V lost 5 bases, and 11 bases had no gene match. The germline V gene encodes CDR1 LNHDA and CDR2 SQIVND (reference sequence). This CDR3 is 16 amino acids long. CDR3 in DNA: TGTGCCAGTAGTCCCTCAGGGGGCCATTTTTCCGGGGAGCTGTTTTTT. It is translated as CASSPSGGHFSGELFF.

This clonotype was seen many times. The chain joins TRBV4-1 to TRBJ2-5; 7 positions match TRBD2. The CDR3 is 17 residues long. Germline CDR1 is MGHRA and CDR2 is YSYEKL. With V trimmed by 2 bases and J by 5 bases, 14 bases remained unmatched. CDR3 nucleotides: TGCGCCAGCAGCCAAATTTACTTCCGGCGGGAGAGGGAGACCCAGTACTTC. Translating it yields CASSQIYFRRERETQYF.

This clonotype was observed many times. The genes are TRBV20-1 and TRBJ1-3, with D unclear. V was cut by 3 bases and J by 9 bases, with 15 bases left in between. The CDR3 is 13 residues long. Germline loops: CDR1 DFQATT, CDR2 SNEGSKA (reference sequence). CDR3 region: CSARSPLRSTIYF. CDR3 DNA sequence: TGCAGTGCTAGGTCACCCCTGAGGAGCACCATATATTTT.

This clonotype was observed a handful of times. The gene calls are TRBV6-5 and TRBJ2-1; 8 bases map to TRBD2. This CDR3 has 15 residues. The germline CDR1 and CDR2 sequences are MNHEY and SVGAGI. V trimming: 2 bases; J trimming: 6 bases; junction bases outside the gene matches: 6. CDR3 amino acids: CASSYVVAGGNEQFF. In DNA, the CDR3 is TGTGCCAGCAGTTACGTAGTGGCGGGAGGCAATGAGCAGTTCTTC.

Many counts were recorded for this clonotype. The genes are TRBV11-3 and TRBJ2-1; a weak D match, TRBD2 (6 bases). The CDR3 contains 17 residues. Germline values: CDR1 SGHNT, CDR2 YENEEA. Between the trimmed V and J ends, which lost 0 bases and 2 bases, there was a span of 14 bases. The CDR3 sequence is CASSLDMVGLTYNEQFF. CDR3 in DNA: TGTGCCAGCAGCTTAGACATGGTGGGACTGACCTACAATGAGCAGTTCTTC.

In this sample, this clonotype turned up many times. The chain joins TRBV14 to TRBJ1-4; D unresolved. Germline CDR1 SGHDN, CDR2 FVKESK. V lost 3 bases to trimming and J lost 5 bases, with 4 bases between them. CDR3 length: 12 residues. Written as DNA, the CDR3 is TGTGCCAGCAGCCATCGGAATGAAAAACTGTTTTTT. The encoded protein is CASSHRNEKLFF.

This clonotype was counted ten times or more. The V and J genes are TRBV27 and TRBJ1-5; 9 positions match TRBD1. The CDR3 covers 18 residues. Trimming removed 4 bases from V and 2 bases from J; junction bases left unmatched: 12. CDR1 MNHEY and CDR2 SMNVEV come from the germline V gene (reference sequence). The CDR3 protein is CASSSTPGTGNGNQPQHF. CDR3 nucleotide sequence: TGTGCCAGCAGTTCAACTCCCGGGACAGGGAATGGCAATCAGCCCCAGCATTTT.

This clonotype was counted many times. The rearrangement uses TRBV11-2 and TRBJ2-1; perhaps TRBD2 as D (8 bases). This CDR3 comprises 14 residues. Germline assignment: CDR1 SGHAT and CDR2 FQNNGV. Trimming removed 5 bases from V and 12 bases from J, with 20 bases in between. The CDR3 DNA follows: TGTGCCAGCAGCCAGGGGGTAGCGGGAAATAGGCAGTTCTTC. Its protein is CASSQGVAGNRQFF.

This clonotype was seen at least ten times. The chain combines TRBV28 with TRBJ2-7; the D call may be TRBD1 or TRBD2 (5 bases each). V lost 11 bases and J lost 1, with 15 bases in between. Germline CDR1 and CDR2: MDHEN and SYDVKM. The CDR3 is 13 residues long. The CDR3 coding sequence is TGTGCCGCAGCCCGGGGCAGATCCTACGAGCAGTACTTC. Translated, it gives CAAARGRSYEQYF.

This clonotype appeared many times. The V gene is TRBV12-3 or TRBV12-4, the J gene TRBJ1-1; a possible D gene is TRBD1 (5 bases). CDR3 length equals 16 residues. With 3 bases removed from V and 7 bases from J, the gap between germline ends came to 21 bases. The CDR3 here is CASSLGPGQWGNEAFF. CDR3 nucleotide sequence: TGTGCCAGCAGTTTGGGGCCAGGGCAGTGGGGGAATGAAGCTTTCTTT.

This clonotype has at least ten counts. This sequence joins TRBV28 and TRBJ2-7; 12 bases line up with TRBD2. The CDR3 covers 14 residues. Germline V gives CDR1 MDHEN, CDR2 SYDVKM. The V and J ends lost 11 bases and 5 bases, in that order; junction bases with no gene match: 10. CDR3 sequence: CASRRTSGDDEQYF. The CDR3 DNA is TGTGCCTCTCGGAGGACTAGCGGGGACGACGAGCAGTACTTC.

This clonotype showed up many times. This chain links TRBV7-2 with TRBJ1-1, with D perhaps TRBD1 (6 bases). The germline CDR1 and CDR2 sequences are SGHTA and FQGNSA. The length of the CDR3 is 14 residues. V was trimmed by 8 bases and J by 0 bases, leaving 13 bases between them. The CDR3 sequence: CASALGGMNTEAFF. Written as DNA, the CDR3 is TGTGCCAGCGCCTTAGGGGGGATGAACACTGAAGCTTTCTTT. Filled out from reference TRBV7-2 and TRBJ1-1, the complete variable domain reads GAGVSQSPSNKVTEKGKDVELRCDPISGHTALYWYRQSLGQGLEFLIYFQGNSAPDKSGLPSDRFSAERTGGSVSTLTIQRTQQEDSAVYLCASALGGMNTEAFFGQGTRLTVV.

The CDR3 protein is CAWSPSDNNEQFF. CDR3 nucleotides: TGTGCCTGGAGTCCATCGGACAATAATGAGCAGTTCTTC. The chain uses TRBV30 and TRBJ2-3, with D possibly TRBD1 on 5 matching bases. The J call may be faulty, since TRBJ2-1 better matches the DNA end. Germline assignment: CDR1 GTSNPN and CDR2 SVGIG (reference sequence). This CDR3 is 13 amino acids long.

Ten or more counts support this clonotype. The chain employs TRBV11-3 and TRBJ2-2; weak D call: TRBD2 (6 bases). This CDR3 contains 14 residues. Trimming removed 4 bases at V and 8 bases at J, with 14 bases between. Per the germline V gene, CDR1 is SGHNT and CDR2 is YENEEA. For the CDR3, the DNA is TGTGCCAGCAGCTCCGTAGGACTAAGAGGGGAGCTGTTTTTT. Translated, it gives CASSSVGLRGELFF.

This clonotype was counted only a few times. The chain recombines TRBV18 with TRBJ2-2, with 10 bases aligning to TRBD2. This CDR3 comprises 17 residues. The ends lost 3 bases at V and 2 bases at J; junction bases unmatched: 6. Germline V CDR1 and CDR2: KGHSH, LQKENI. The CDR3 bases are TGTGCCAGCTCACCTCTAGCGGGAGTTATAAACACCGGGGAGCTGTTTTTT. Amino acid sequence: CASSPLAGVINTGELFF.

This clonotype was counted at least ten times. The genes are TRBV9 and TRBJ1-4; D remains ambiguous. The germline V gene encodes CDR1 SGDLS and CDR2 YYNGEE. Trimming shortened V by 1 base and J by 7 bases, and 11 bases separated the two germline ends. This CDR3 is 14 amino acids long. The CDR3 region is CASSVNGGGEKLFF. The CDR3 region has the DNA TGTGCCAGCAGCGTAAATGGAGGTGGTGAAAAACTGTTTTTT.

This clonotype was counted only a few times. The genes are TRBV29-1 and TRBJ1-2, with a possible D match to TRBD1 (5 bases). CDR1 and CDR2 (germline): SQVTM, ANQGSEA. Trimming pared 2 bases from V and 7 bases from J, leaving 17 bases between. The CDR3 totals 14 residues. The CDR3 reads CSVESNVGGGGYTF. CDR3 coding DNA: TGCAGCGTTGAATCGAATGTGGGGGGGGGTGGCTACACCTTC.

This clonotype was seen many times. CDR3 sequence (DNA): TGTGCCAGCAGTGAGGGGACAGGGTACAATCAGCCCCAGCATTTT. Amino acids: CASSEGTGYNQPQHF. The V gene is TRBV6-1, the J gene TRBJ1-5; 9 nucleotides line up with TRBD1. This CDR3 comprises 15 residues. Germline CDR1 reads MNHNS; CDR2 reads SASEGT. V shed 3 bases and J 3 bases; nucleotides not matched to a gene: 3.

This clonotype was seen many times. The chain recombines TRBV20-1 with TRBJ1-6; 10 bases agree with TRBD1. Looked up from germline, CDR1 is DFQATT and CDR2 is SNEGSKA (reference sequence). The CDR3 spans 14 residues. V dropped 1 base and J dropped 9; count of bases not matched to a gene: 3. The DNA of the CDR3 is TGCAGTGCTAGAGGGGACAGGGGTGGTTCACCCCTCCACTTT. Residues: CSARGDRGGSPLHF.

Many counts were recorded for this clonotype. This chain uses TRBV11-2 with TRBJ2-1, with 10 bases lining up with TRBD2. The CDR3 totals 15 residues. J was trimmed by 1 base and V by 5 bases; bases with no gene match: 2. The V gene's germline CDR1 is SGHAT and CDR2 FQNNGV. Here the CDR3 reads CASSPGLASYNEQFF. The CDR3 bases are TGTGCCAGCAGCCCGGGACTAGCGTCCTACAATGAGCAGTTCTTC.

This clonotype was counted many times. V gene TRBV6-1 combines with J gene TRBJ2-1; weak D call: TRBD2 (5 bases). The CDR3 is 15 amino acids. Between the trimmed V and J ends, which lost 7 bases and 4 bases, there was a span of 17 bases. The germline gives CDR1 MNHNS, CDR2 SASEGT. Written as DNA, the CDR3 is TGTGCCAGCACCGTATCGGCCGTAGCGTACAATGAGCAGTTCTTC. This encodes CASTVSAVAYNEQFF.

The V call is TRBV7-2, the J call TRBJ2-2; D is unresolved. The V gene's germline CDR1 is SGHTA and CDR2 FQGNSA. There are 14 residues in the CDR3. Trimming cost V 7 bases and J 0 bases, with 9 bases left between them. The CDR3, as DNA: TGTGCCAGCATCGGTTCAGCGAACACCGGGGAGCTGTTTTTT. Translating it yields CASIGSANTGELFF.

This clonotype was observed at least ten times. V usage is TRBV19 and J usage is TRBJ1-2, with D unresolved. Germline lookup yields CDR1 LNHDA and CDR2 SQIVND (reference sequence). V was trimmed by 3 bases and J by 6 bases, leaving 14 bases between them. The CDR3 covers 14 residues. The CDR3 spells CASSMAGPSDGYTF. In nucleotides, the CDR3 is TGTGCCAGTAGTATGGCAGGTCCGTCGGATGGCTACACCTTC.

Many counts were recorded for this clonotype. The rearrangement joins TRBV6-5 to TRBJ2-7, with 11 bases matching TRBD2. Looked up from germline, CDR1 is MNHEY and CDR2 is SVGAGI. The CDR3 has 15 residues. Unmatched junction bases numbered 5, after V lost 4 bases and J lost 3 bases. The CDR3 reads CASSLAGGPIYEQYF. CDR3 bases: TGTGCCAGCAGTTTAGCGGGAGGGCCGATCTACGAGCAGTACTTC.

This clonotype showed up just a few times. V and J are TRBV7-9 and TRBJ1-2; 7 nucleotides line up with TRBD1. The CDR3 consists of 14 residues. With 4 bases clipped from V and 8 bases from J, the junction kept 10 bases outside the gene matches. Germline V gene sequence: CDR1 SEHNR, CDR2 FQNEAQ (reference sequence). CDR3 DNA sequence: TGTGCCAGCAGCTCTACAGGGGAGATAGGAGGCTACACCTTC. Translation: CASSSTGEIGGYTF.

CDR3 region: CASSMVPRAQETQYF. For the CDR3, the DNA is TGCGCCAGCAGCATGGTCCCGAGGGCACAAGAGACCCAGTACTTC. V gene TRBV5-1 combines with J gene TRBJ2-5; possibly TRBD2 for D (5 bases). The CDR3 covers 15 residues. CDR1 and CDR2 from the germline V gene are SGHRS and YFSETQ. V lost 4 bases to trimming and J lost 2 bases, with 15 bases between them.

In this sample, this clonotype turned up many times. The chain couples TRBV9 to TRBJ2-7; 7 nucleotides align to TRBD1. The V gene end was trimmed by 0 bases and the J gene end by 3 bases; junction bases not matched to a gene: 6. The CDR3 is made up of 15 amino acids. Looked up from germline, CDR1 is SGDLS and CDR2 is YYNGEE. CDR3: CASSVAGQAGYEQYF. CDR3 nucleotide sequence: TGTGCCAGCAGCGTAGCCGGACAGGCGGGCTACGAGCAGTACTTC.

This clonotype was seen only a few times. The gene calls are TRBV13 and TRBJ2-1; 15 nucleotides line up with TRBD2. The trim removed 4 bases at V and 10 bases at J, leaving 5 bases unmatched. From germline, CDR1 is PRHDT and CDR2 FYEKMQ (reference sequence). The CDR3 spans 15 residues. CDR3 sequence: CASSSGLAGGREQFF. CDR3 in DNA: TGTGCCAGCAGCTCGGGACTAGCGGGAGGACGGGAGCAGTTCTTC. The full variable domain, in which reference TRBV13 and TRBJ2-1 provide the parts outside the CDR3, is AAGVIQSPRHLIKEKRETATLKCYPIPRHDTVYWYQQGPGQDPQFLISFYEKMQSDKGSIPDRFSAQQFSDYHSELNMSSLELGDSALYFCASSSGLAGGREQFFGPGTRLTVL.

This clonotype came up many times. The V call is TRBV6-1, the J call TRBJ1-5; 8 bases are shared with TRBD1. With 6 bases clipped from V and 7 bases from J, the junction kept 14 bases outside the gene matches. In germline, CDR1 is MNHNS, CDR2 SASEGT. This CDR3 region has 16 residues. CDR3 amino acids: CASRGTGIRRGQPQHF. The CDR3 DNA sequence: TGTGCCAGCAGAGGGACAGGAATAAGGCGCGGGCAGCCCCAGCATTTT.